This T cell receptor (beta chain) was sequenced during a study of cytomegalovirus exposure and HLA in healthy donors. Broader study findings: It was in a later analysis that TCR association rates were seen to vary by HLA locus, highest for DRB1 and lowest for HLA-C. A later analysis associated 15,000 or so TCR beta sequences with HLA alleles at a 0.05 false discovery rate.

This clone was found once. Its antigen is unidentified. Vbeta (60) and Jbeta (13) primers were used in the PCR. How the authors handled the data: As a later analysis found, there were 80 million to 90 million unique TCR beta chains, of which approximately 10 million were shared. Method: immunoSEQ multiplex PCR; TCRdb's copy keeps in-frame clones and lacks some. That table furnishes V, J and clone size, whereas the DNA furnished D and trimming. The sample consists of about 160,000 clones, approximately 78% of them appearing once. Trimming stripped 4 bases from V and 5 bases from J, with 17 bases between. This CDR3 is 15 amino acids long. Germline V gene sequence: CDR1 MDHEN, CDR2 SYDVKM.

The sequence derives from a woman aged 40 to 55 in good health and CMV-seronegative. Sequenced sample: PBMCs. J is TRBJ1-2 and V is TRBV28; D remains ambiguous. The CDR3 DNA reads TGTGCCAGCAGTTCCTCCTACCGGGAAAAATATGGCTACACCTTC. Protein product: CASSSSYREKYGYTF.